This T cell receptor (beta chain) was retrieved from a study of T cell repertoires in cytomegalovirus infection. TCRdb ran MiXCR on the reads and lists one entry per CDR3 protein. The sample consists of around 350,000 distinct CDR3 sequences, 18% of them appearing once. The germline V gene encodes CDR1 SGHAT and CDR2 FQNNGV. The CDR3 extends over 16 amino acids. V was trimmed by 4 bases and J by 6 bases, leaving 22 bases between them. This clonotype was counted a few times. Sequencing used PBMCs. The receptor comes from a human donor in good health (CMV status not recorded). Some clones in this sample may be carry-over from other donors' samples. The J gene is TRBJ2-7, the V gene TRBV11-2, with TRBD2 as a possible D gene (6 bases). The CDR3 spells CASSSRGLSPTGEQYF. CDR3 bases: TGTGCCAGCAGCTCACGGGGACTCTCACCCACAGGCGAGCAGTACTTC.